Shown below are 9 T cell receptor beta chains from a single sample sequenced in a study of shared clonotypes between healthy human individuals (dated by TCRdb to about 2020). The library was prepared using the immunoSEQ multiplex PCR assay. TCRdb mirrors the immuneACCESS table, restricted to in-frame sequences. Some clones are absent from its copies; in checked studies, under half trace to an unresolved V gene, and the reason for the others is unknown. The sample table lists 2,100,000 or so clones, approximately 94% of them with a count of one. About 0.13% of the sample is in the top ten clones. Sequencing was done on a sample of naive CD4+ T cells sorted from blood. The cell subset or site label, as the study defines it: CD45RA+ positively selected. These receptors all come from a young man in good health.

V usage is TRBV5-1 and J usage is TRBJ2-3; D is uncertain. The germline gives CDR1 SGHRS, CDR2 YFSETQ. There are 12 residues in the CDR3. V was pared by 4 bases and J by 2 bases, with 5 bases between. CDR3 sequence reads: CASSQDTDTQYF. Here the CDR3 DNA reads TGCGCCAGCAGCCAGGACACAGATACGCAGTATTTT.

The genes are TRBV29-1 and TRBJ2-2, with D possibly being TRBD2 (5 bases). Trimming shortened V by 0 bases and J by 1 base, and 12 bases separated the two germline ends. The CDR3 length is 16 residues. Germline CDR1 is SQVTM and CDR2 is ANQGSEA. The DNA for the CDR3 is TGCAGCGTTGAAGATCCTGTCCGGGGGAACACCGGGGAGCTGTTTTTT. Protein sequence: CSVEDPVRGNTGELFF.

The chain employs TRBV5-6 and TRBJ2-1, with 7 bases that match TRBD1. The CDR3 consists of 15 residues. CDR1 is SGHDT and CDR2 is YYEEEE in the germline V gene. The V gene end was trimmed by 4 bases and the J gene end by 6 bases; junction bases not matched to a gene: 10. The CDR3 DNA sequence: TGTGCCAGCAGCAGCCGGGACAGATATTCCAATGAGCAGTTCTTC. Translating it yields CASSSRDRYSNEQFF.

As DNA, the CDR3 is TGTGCCAGCAGCCGGGGTGTGTTTAGCACAGATACGCAGTATTTT. Its protein is CASSRGVFSTDTQYF. The rearrangement joins TRBV13 to TRBJ2-3; a weak D match, TRBD2 (5 bases). This CDR3 region has 15 residues. Germline assignment: CDR1 PRHDT and CDR2 FYEKMQ (reference sequence). V was trimmed by 5 bases and J by 0 bases, leaving 12 bases between them.

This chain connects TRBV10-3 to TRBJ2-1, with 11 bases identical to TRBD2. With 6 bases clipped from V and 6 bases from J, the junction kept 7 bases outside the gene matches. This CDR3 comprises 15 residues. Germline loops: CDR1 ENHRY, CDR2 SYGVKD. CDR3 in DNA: TGTGCCATCAGGGTTACTAGCGGGGGCCGCAATGAGCAGTTCTTC. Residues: CAIRVTSGGRNEQFF.

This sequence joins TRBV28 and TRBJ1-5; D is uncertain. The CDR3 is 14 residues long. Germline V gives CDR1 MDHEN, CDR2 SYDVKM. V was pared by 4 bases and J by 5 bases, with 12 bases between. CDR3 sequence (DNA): TGTGCCAGCAGTTCCCTGGGTGTGGATCAGCCCCAGCATTTT. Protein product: CASSSLGVDQPQHF.

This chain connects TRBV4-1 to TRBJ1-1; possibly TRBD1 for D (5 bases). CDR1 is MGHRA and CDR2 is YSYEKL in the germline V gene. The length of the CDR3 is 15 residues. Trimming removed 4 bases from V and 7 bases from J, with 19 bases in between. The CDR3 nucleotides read TGCGCCAGCAGCCCCTCCCAACCTCGAGGGGATGAAGCTTTCTTT. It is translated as CASSPSQPRGDEAFF.

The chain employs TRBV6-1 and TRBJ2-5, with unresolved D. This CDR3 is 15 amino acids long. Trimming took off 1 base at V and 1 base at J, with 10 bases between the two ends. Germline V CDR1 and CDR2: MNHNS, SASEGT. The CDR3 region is CASSEGTRVQETQYF. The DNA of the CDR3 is TGTGCCAGCAGTGAAGGGACCAGAGTCCAAGAGACCCAGTACTTC.

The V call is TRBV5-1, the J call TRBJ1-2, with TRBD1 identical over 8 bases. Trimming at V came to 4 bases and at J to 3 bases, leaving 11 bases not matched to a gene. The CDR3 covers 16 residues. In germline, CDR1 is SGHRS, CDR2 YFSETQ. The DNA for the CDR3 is TGCGCCAGCAGCCAGGACCGGACAGGGCGCGACTATGGCTACACCTTC. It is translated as CASSQDRTGRDYGYTF.